One and the same sample provided the 10 T cell receptor beta chains below, sequenced in a study of T cells in Graves' hyperthyroidism and ophthalmopathy. The TCR beta CDR3 regions underwent amplification using RNA transcripts as the source. HTBI primers were employed in a first-round RT-PCR of the TCR CDR3. One entry per CDR3 protein results from TCRdb running MiXCR on the multiplex PCR reads. This table has fewer than 650,000 distinct CDR3 sequences, about 15% appearing once. The specimen was blood. Receptor source: a woman younger than 45 with Graves' hyperthyroidism that later progressed to Graves' ophthalmopathy.

This clonotype was found many times. The V gene is TRBV12-3 or TRBV12-4, the J gene TRBJ2-7; D unclear. V dropped 3 bases and J dropped 2 bases, with 8 bases sitting between them. The CDR3 is made up of 13 amino acids. The CDR3 nucleotides read TGTGCCAGCAGTTTCTCCCAGACCTACGAGCAGTACTTC. As protein: CASSFSQTYEQYF.

The chain couples TRBV6-1 to TRBJ2-4, with TRBD1 as a possible D gene (5 bases). Trimming took off 1 base at V and 3 bases at J, with 10 bases between the two ends. Germline lookup yields CDR1 MNHNS and CDR2 SASEGT. The CDR3 has 15 residues. The CDR3 nucleotides read TGTGCCAGCAGTGAAGGGCAGGGTAACAAAAACATTCAGTACTTC. Amino acid sequence: CASSEGQGNKNIQYF.

The chain carries TRBV28 and TRBJ2-3; D tentatively reads TRBD1 or TRBD2 (5 bases each). CDR1 and CDR2 (germline): MDHEN, SYDVKM. Trimming stripped 6 bases from V and 0 bases from J, with 19 bases between. The CDR3 length is 17 residues. The CDR3 sequence: CASRSSGAPPSTDTQYF. The CDR3 nucleotides read TGTGCCAGCAGATCCTCCGGGGCCCCCCCCAGCACAGATACGCAGTATTTT.

The V and J genes are TRBV20-1 and TRBJ1-4, with 7 bases fitting TRBD1. Germline V gives CDR1 DFQATT, CDR2 SNEGSKA (reference sequence). V shed 5 bases and J 6 bases; nucleotides not matched to a gene: 6. The CDR3 is 13 amino acids. CDR3 coding DNA: TGCAGTGCTTATAAGGGGACAGATGAAAAACTGTTTTTT. Translation: CSAYKGTDEKLFF.

The gene calls are TRBV5-1 and TRBJ1-2, with unresolved D. Germline-derived CDR1 and CDR2 are SGHRS and YFSETQ. The CDR3 has 15 amino acids. V lost 0 bases to trimming and J lost 0 bases, with 9 bases between them. The CDR3 loop is CASSLGQRANYGYTF. CDR3 in DNA: TGCGCCAGCAGCTTGGGACAACGCGCTAACTATGGCTACACCTTC. The full variable domain, its missing parts supplied by reference TRBV5-1 and TRBJ1-2, is KAGVTQTPRYLIKTRGQQVTLSCSPISGHRSVSWYQQTPGQGLQFLFEYFSETQRNKGNFPGRFSGRQFSNSRSEMNVSTLELGDSALYLCASSLGQRANYGYTFGSGTRLTVV.

Many counts were recorded for this clonotype. This chain joins TRBV20-1 and TRBJ2-1; the D call may be TRBD1 or TRBD2 (6 bases each). This CDR3 has 13 amino acids. Looked up from germline, CDR1 is DFQATT and CDR2 is SNEGSKA (reference sequence). The germline V and J ends were trimmed by 3 bases and 8 bases, with 14 bases remaining between them. The CDR3 spells CSASSGARDEQFF. The CDR3 DNA reads TGCAGTGCTAGCTCGGGGGCCCGGGATGAGCAGTTCTTC.

The V gene is TRBV24-1, the J gene TRBJ1-3; TRBD1 matches 9 bases. CDR3 length: 16 amino acids. Germline assignment: CDR1 KGHDR and CDR2 SFDVKD. After removal of 11 bases from V and 0 bases from J, the junction contained 10 bases not matched to a gene. The CDR3 nucleotides are TGTGCCAGCGGACAGGGGTGGGTTCGCTCTGGAAACACCATATATTTT. Its translation is CASGQGWVRSGNTIYF.

The chain combines TRBV4-2 with TRBJ2-1, with 10 nucleotides matching TRBD2. With V trimmed by 1 base and J by 7 bases, 7 bases remained unmatched. The CDR3 spans 16 residues. Germline CDR1 is LGHNA and CDR2 is YNFKEQ. CDR3 nucleotide sequence: TGTGCCAGCAGCCAAGGGAGCGGGAGGGAATTAAATGAGCAGTTCTTC. Translating it yields CASSQGSGRELNEQFF.

In its sample, this clonotype was seen many times. The chain uses TRBV12-5 and TRBJ2-5; 11 bases match TRBD2. CDR3 size: 18 residues. Per the germline V gene, CDR1 is LGHNT and CDR2 is FRNRAP. Germline trimming cut 6 bases from V and 0 bases from J; bases unmatched to any gene: 12. This CDR3 is CASGLGTSGGVYQETQYF. The CDR3 DNA follows: TGTGCTAGTGGGCTCGGGACTAGCGGTGGGGTCTACCAAGAGACCCAGTACTTC.

This clonotype was recorded at least ten times. The V and J genes are TRBV12-3 or TRBV12-4 and TRBJ1-2; possibly TRBD1 for D (6 bases). V shed 3 bases and J shed 5 bases, with 10 bases lying between them. This CDR3 comprises 13 residues. CDR3 nucleotides: TGTGCCAGCAGTTTGGACAGCGTATATGGCTACACCTTC. Translated: CASSLDSVYGYTF.